One and the same sample provided the 29 T cell receptor beta chains below, sequenced in a study of post-analysis software for immune sequencing data. Unique molecular identifiers were carried by the TCR beta cDNA libraries. TCRdb re-called the PCR reads with MiXCR, one entry per CDR3 protein. The repertoire includes 150,000 to 200,000 distinct CDR3 sequences, around 34% of them detected once, and under 30% sits in the top ten. The material was blood, obtained after autologous hematopoietic stem cell transplantation. Receptors were obtained from a girl between 5 and 17 years old with multiple sclerosis.

There are a few counts of this clonotype. The chain is built from TRBV29-1 and TRBJ1-1, with no clear D. V lost 3 bases and J 1 base, leaving 3 bases between the germline ends. CDR1 and CDR2 (germline): SQVTM, ANQGSEA. The CDR3 runs to 11 residues. In nucleotides, the CDR3 is TGCAGCGTTGAGAGGAACACTGAAGCTTTCTTT. Protein product: CSVERNTEAFF.

The chain employs TRBV28 and TRBJ1-3, with D unclear. This CDR3 is built from 12 residues. V lost 5 bases and J 1 base, leaving 3 bases between the germline ends. Germline CDR1 and CDR2: MDHEN and SYDVKM. CDR3 DNA: TGTGCCAGCAGTCATTCTGGAAACACCATATATTTT. It codes for CASSHSGNTIYF.

The V call is TRBV7-6, the J call TRBJ2-2, with unresolved D. The CDR3 totals 17 residues. The germline CDR1 and CDR2 sequences are SGHVS and FNYEAQ. V was pared by 5 bases and J by 2 bases, with 18 bases between. The CDR3 bases are TGTGCCAGCAGCCCCCGCGCCCCGCCGTTTAACACCGGGGAGCTGTTTTTT. Its protein product is CASSPRAPPFNTGELFF.

The chain employs TRBV7-9 and TRBJ2-5, with no clear D. The length of the CDR3 is 13 residues. Germline values: CDR1 SEHNR, CDR2 FQNEAQ (reference sequence). V was shortened by 1 base and J by 3 bases, with 6 bases between the two germline ends. The CDR3 protein is CASSLDGKETQYF. The CDR3 nucleotides read TGTGCCAGCAGCTTAGATGGGAAAGAGACCCAGTACTTC.

The gene calls are TRBV2 and TRBJ1-4; D gene unclear. The CDR3 consists of 14 residues. V gave up 3 bases and J gave up 6 bases, with 11 bases separating them. The V gene's germline CDR1 is SNHLY and CDR2 FYNNEI. This chain's CDR3 is CASSDVGKHEKLFF. In nucleotides, the CDR3 is TGTGCCAGCAGTGACGTGGGGAAACATGAAAAACTGTTTTTT.

Many counts were recorded for this clonotype. V usage is TRBV6-5 and J usage is TRBJ2-3; perhaps TRBD1 as D (5 bases). Germline V gene data show CDR1 as MNHEY and CDR2 as SVGAGI. The CDR3 sequence is 15 residues long. Trimming took off 6 bases at V and 2 bases at J, with 15 bases between the two ends. The CDR3 region is CASRPDQGFTDTQYF. In nucleotides, the CDR3 is TGTGCCAGCAGGCCGGACCAGGGTTTCACAGATACGCAGTATTTT.

CDR3 nucleotide sequence: TGCAGCGTTGACGGGGCGGACCTCCGCACAGATACGCAGTATTTT. It yields the protein CSVDGADLRTDTQYF. The chain joins TRBV29-1 to TRBJ2-3; D tentatively fits TRBD1 or TRBD2 (5 bases each). Germline V gives CDR1 SQVTM, CDR2 ANQGSEA. V lost 3 bases and J lost 1, with 14 bases in between. The CDR3 spans 15 residues.

This clonotype appeared a few times. The chain recombines TRBV5-1 with TRBJ2-7; 8 nucleotides match TRBD2. The ends lost 7 bases at V and 2 bases at J; junction bases unmatched: 11. This CDR3 is built from 15 residues. The germline CDR1 and CDR2 sequences are SGHRS and YFSETQ. The CDR3 DNA reads TGCGCCAGCGCGAGGACTAGCAACGGCGCCTACGAGCAGTACTTC. It encodes CASARTSNGAYEQYF.

This clonotype was recorded at least ten times. The chain is built from TRBV30 and TRBJ1-1, with D perhaps TRBD1 (5 bases). The germline V and J ends were trimmed by 5 bases and 8 bases, with 9 bases remaining between them. The CDR3 extends over 10 amino acids. Germline V gives CDR1 GTSNPN, CDR2 SVGIG (reference sequence). CDR3 sequence (DNA): TGTGCCTGGGTGACAGTAGAAGCTTTCTTT. Residues: CAWVTVEAFF.

The chain employs TRBV9 and TRBJ2-1; 11 bases match TRBD2. V was pared by 0 bases and J by 5 bases, with 4 bases of the junction left unmatched. The CDR3 loop spans 16 amino acids. The germline V gene has CDR1 SGDLS and CDR2 YYNGEE. This chain's CDR3 is CASSVAGTSGHNEQFF. CDR3 bases: TGTGCCAGCAGCGTAGCTGGGACTAGCGGCCACAATGAGCAGTTCTTC.

This clonotype was seen a few times. This chain connects TRBV28 to TRBJ2-7, with TRBD1 matching over 7 bases. Germline CDR1 and CDR2: MDHEN and SYDVKM. Trimming cost V 3 bases and J 4 bases; bases outside gene matches: 3. This CDR3 is built from 13 residues. For the CDR3, the DNA is TGTGCCAGCAGTTTGACAGGGCTTTACGAGCAGTACTTC. This sequence encodes CASSLTGLYEQYF.

The rearrangement joins TRBV7-3 to TRBJ2-3; 12 bases agree with TRBD2. This CDR3 has 18 residues. V was pared by 5 bases and J by 4 bases, with 13 bases of the junction left unmatched. CDR1 is SGHTA, CDR2 FQGTGA, per germline. The CDR3 sequence is CASSPGLLTSGSSDTQYF. The CDR3 region has the DNA TGTGCCAGCAGCCCTGGACTTTTGACTAGCGGGAGTTCAGATACGCAGTATTTT.

This clonotype occurred many times. Here the CDR3 reads CASSLNHEGFGYSYEQYF. CDR3 coding DNA: TGTGCCAGCAGCTTAAATCATGAAGGGTTCGGGTACTCCTACGAGCAGTACTTC. This sequence joins TRBV11-2 and TRBJ2-7; the D is unclear. V lost 2 bases to trimming and J lost 0 bases, with 20 bases between them. The germline V gene encodes CDR1 SGHAT and CDR2 FQNNGV. The CDR3 runs 18 residues.

Ten or more counts support this clonotype. The J gene is TRBJ2-5, the V gene TRBV20-1; 7 bases fit TRBD1. V dropped 3 bases and J dropped 5; count of bases not matched to a gene: 6. The CDR3 sequence is 13 residues long. Germline V gene data show CDR1 as DFQATT and CDR2 as SNEGSKA (reference sequence). CDR3 sequence: CSARADRVETQYF. The CDR3 nucleotides read TGCAGTGCTAGGGCAGACAGGGTCGAGACCCAGTACTTC.

The chain employs TRBV20-1 and TRBJ1-1; 7 bases agree with TRBD1. The germline gives CDR1 DFQATT, CDR2 SNEGSKA (reference sequence). J was trimmed by 1 base and V by 6 bases; bases with no gene match: 8. The CDR3 covers 14 residues. The CDR3 region has the DNA TGCAGTGCGAGTACAGGGGACCGGAACACTGAAGCTTTCTTT. Protein sequence: CSASTGDRNTEAFF.

The V and J genes are TRBV3-1 and TRBJ2-5, with 7 bases that match TRBD1. With 1 base clipped from V and 4 bases from J, the junction kept 12 bases outside the gene matches. The CDR3 has 17 amino acids. From germline, CDR1 is LGHDT and CDR2 YNNKEL (reference sequence). In DNA form, the CDR3 reads TGTGCCAGCAGCCAAGTCTTTGGACAGGACTCCCGAGAGACCCAGTACTTC. The encoded protein is CASSQVFGQDSRETQYF.

As regards this clonotype: It may be a read error: a sequence one base away is much more abundant. This chain uses TRBV6-5 with TRBJ2-3, with D perhaps given as TRBD1 or TRBD2 (6 bases each). CDR3 length equals 15 residues. Looked up from germline, CDR1 is MNHEY and CDR2 is SVGAGI. CDR3 coding DNA: TGTGACAGCAGTTACAGGGAGGTTAGCACAGATACGCAGTATTTT. This encodes CDSSYREVSTDTQYF.

This clonotype was counted ten times or more. The V gene is TRBV4-3, the J gene TRBJ2-3; D unclear. The germline gives CDR1 LGHNA, CDR2 YSLEER. The CDR3 extends over 12 amino acids. V was clipped by 0 bases and J by 6 bases, with 4 bases between them. The CDR3 reads CASSQDSDTQYF. The CDR3 coding sequence is TGCGCCAGCAGCCAAGATTCGGATACGCAGTATTTT.

V and J are TRBV20-1 and TRBJ2-7; D not resolved. The CDR3 is 13 residues long. Trimming took off 3 bases at V and 10 bases at J, with 19 bases between the two ends. Germline CDR1 reads DFQATT; CDR2 reads SNEGSKA (reference sequence). As DNA, the CDR3 is TGCAGTGCTAGCGTAGTCATGAGTGAGGCCCAGTACTTC. This translates into CSASVVMSEAQYF.

The V gene is TRBV5-1, the J gene TRBJ1-1; TRBD1 is a possible D gene (6 bases). Germline V gives CDR1 SGHRS, CDR2 YFSETQ. CDR3 length: 13 residues. Trimming cost V 4 bases and J 3 bases, with 10 bases left between them. CDR3: CASSQQGHTEAFF. The CDR3 region has the DNA TGCGCCAGCAGCCAACAGGGACACACTGAAGCTTTCTTT.

The chain carries TRBV20-1 and TRBJ2-3, with 9 bases identical to TRBD2. This CDR3 region has 14 residues. Germline loops: CDR1 DFQATT, CDR2 SNEGSKA (reference sequence). V shed 4 bases and J 3 bases; nucleotides not matched to a gene: 5. The CDR3 reads CSAIAGEATDTQYF. The CDR3 DNA reads TGCAGTGCTATAGCGGGAGAAGCTACAGATACGCAGTATTTT.

This clonotype came up a few times. The chain carries TRBV9 and TRBJ2-7; no clear D. This CDR3 comprises 13 residues. V shed 4 bases and J shed 6 bases, with 14 bases lying between them. Germline V gives CDR1 SGDLS, CDR2 YYNGEE. The CDR3 spells CASSPRPGPEQYF. CDR3 in DNA: TGTGCCAGCAGCCCCCGCCCAGGCCCCGAGCAGTACTTC.

V usage is TRBV12-3 or TRBV12-4 and J usage is TRBJ2-3, with 9 positions matching TRBD1. The CDR3 runs 16 residues. V was clipped by 6 bases and J by 4 bases; unmatched bases: 11. CDR3: CASRFGQGRVSDTQYF. DNA of the CDR3: TGTGCCAGCAGGTTCGGACAGGGGAGGGTTTCAGATACGCAGTATTTT.

This clonotype was observed a few times. V and J are TRBV29-1 and TRBJ2-7, with no clear D. Trimming removed 6 bases from V and 1 base from J, with 7 bases in between. The CDR3 is made up of 11 amino acids. CDR1 and CDR2 from the germline V gene are SQVTM and ANQGSEA. CDR3 amino acids: CSVANSYEQYF. The CDR3 DNA reads TGCAGCGTCGCAAATTCCTACGAGCAGTACTTC.

The sample holds a few counts of this clonotype. The rearrangement joins TRBV4-2 to TRBJ2-7; 8 bases align to TRBD1. Per germline, CDR1 LGHNA and CDR2 YNFKEQ. The trim removed 4 bases at V and 0 bases at J, leaving 5 bases unmatched. CDR3 length: 15 amino acids. The CDR3 DNA reads as TGTGCCAGCAGCCGTGACAGGGGCAGCTCCTACGAGCAGTACTTC. Translating it yields CASSRDRGSSYEQYF.

This clonotype is categorized as medium-sized. The chain combines TRBV10-3 with TRBJ2-3; no clear D. This CDR3 region has 12 residues. Germline lookup yields CDR1 ENHRY and CDR2 SYGVKD. The germline V and J ends were trimmed by 4 bases and 0 bases, with 2 bases remaining between them. The CDR3 loop is CAISASTDTQYF. The CDR3 DNA reads as TGTGCCATCAGTGCCAGCACAGATACGCAGTATTTT.

The genes are TRBV28 and TRBJ1-2; D gene ambiguous. The germline CDR1 and CDR2 sequences are MDHEN and SYDVKM. V lost 3 bases, J lost 4 bases, and 12 bases lay in between. The CDR3 extends over 14 amino acids. CDR3 sequence (DNA): TGTGCCAGCAGTTTTTCAACGTCTCCCTATGGCTACACCTTC. Residues: CASSFSTSPYGYTF.

This sequence joins TRBV19 and TRBJ2-5, with TRBD2 identical over 8 bases. V dropped 8 bases and J dropped 11; count of bases not matched to a gene: 19. CDR1 LNHDA and CDR2 SQIVND come from the germline V gene (reference sequence). CDR3 length: 15 residues. The CDR3 DNA is TGTGCCAGTGGCCCCGCAGCGGGAGTATCCAATGAGCAGTACTTC. Its protein is CASGPAAGVSNEQYF.

This clonotype was seen a few times. This rearrangement joins TRBV12-3 or TRBV12-4 to TRBJ2-1; no definite D call. V gave up 6 bases and J gave up 7 bases, with 16 bases separating them. The CDR3 is 14 residues long. The CDR3 protein is CASSWRVGLNEQFF. CDR3 bases: TGTGCCAGCAGCTGGCGAGTGGGGTTGAATGAGCAGTTCTTC.